This T cell receptor beta chain stems from a study of cytomegalovirus exposure and HLA in healthy donors. The overall study: A later analysis reported the same platform for the roughly 120 validation repertoires and the roughly 670 first-cohort repertoires.

The study, taken as a whole, reports: In vitro confirmation showed a few CMV-associated chains to be CMV antigen specific. Within the roughly 120 validation repertoires, first-cohort TCR clusters tended to co-occur, according to a later analysis. TCR sequences were mostly rare, though some public TCRs occurred in many donors.

Here immunoSEQ multiplex PCR was the method, and the copy in TCRdb shows in-frame clones only, minus some. The data contain 120,000 or so clones, about 96% of them singletons. This clone was seen only once. Its target is unknown. Sequenced material: PBMCs. The origin of this receptor is a man younger than 30 in good health and CMV-seronegative.

CDR3 DNA: TGCGCCACCAAGCGGGAGCGGCTTAGCACAGATACGCAGTATTTT. It specifies CATKRERLSTDTQYF. The V call is TRBV4-1, the J call TRBJ2-3; 8 nucleotides align to TRBD2. CDR3 length equals 15 residues. Germline V gives CDR1 MGHRA, CDR2 YSYEKL. Germline trimming cut 10 bases from V and 0 bases from J; bases unmatched to any gene: 9.